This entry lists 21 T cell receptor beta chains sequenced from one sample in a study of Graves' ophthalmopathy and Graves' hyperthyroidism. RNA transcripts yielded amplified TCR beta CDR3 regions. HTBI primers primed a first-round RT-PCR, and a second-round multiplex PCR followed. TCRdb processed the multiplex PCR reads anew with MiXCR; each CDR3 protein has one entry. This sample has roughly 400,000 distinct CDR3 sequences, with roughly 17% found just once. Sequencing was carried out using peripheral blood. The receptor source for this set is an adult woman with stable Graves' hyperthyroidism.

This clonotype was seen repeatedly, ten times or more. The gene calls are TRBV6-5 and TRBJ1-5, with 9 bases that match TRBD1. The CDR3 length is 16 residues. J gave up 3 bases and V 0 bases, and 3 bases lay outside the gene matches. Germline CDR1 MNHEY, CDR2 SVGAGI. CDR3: CASSYSDRGFNQPQHF. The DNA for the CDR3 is TGTGCCAGCAGTTACTCGGACAGGGGTTTCAATCAGCCCCAGCATTTT.

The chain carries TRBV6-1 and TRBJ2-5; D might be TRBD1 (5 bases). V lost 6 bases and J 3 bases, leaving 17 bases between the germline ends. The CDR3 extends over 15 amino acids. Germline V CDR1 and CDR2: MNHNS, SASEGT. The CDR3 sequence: CASSLTGRAEETQYF. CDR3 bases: TGTGCCAGCAGCCTAACGGGCAGGGCCGAAGAGACCCAGTACTTC.

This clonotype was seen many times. In DNA, the CDR3 is TGCAGTGCTACTGGACTAGCGGGATCTCGAACCGGGGAGCTGTTTTTT. The encoded protein is CSATGLAGSRTGELFF. The genes are TRBV20-1 and TRBJ2-2; 12 bases align to TRBD2. Germline V lookup: CDR1 DFQATT, CDR2 SNEGSKA (reference sequence). CDR3 size: 16 residues. Trimming at V came to 4 bases and at J to 5 bases, leaving 8 bases not matched to a gene.

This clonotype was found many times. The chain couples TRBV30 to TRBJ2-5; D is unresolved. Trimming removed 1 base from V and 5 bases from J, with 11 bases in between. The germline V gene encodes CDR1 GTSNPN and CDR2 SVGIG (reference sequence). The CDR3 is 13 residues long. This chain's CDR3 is CAWSEGYRETQYF. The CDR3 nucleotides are TGTGCCTGGAGTGAGGGTTATCGGGAGACCCAGTACTTC.

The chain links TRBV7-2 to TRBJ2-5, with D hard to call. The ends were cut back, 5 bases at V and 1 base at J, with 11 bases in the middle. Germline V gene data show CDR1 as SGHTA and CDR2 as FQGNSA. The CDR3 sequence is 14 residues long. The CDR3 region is CASSLGRVQETQYF. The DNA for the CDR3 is TGTGCCAGCAGCCTCGGTCGGGTCCAAGAGACCCAGTACTTC.

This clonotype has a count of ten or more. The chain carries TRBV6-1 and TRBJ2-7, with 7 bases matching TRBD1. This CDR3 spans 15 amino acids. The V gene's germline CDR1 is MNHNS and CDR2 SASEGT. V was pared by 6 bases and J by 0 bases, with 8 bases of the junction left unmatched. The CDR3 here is CASRGPGTDSYEQYF. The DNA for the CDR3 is TGTGCCAGCAGGGGGCCCGGGACAGACTCCTACGAGCAGTACTTC.

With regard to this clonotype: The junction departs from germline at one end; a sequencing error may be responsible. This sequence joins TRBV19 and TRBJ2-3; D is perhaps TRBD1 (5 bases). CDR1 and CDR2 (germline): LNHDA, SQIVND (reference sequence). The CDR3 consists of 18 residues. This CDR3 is CANSMWSGAGYGTDTQYF. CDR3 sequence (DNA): TGTGCCAATAGTATGTGGTCTGGGGCAGGGTATGGCACAGATACGCAGTATTTT.

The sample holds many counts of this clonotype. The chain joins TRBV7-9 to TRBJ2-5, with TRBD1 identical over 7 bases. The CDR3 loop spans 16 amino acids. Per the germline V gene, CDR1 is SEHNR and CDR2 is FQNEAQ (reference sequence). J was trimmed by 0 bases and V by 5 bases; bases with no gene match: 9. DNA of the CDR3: TGTGCCAGCAGCCAAACTGCCGGGACAGACCAAGAGACCCAGTACTTC. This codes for CASSQTAGTDQETQYF.

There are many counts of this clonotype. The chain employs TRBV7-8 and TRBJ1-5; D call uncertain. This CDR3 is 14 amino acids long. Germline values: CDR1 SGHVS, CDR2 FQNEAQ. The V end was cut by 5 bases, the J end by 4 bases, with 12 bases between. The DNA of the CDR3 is TGTGCCAGCAGCCTTCGGACGGATAATCAGCCCCAGCATTTT. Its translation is CASSLRTDNQPQHF.

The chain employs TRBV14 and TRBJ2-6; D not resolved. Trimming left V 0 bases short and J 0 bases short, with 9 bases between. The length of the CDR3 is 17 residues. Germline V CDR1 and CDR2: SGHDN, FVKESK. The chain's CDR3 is CASSQEWLSSGANVLTF. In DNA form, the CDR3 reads TGTGCCAGCAGCCAAGAATGGTTAAGCTCTGGGGCCAACGTCCTGACTTTC.

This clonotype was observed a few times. The CDR3 DNA is TGTGCCAGCAGCTTTCGGGGGACAGACGGGACTAGCGGGGGTCTACCCTACGAGCAGTACTTC. It encodes CASSFRGTDGTSGGLPYEQYF. The chain combines TRBV7-3 with TRBJ2-7; 14 bases are a match to TRBD2. In germline, CDR1 is SGHTA, CDR2 FQGTGA. Trimming removed 3 bases from V and 2 bases from J; junction bases left unmatched: 18. The CDR3 contains 21 residues.

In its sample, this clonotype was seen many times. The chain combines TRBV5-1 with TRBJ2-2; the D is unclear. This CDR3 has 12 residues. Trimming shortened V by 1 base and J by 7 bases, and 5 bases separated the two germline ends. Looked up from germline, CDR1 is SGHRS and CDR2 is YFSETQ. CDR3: CASSLSYGELFF. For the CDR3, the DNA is TGCGCCAGCAGCTTGTCCTACGGGGAGCTGTTTTTT.

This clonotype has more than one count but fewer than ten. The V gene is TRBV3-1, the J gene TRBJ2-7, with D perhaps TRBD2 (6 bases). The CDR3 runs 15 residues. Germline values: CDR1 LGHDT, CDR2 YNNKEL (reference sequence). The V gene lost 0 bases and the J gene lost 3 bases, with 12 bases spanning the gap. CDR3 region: CASSQELSGYYEQYF. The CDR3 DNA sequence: TGTGCCAGCAGCCAAGAACTTAGCGGTTACTACGAGCAGTACTTC.

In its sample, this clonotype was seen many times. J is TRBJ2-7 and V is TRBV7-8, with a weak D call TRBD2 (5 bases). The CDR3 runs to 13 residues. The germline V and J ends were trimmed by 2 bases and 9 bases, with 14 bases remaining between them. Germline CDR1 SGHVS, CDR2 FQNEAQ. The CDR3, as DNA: TGTGCCAGCAGCTTATCTAGCCGGGCCGTGCAGTACTTC. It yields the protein CASSLSSRAVQYF.

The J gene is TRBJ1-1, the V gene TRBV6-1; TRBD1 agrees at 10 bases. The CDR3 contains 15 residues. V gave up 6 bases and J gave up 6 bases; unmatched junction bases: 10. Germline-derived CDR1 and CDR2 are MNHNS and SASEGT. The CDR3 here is CASRKAGQGMAEAFF. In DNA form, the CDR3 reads TGTGCCAGCAGAAAAGCGGGACAGGGGATGGCTGAAGCTTTCTTT.

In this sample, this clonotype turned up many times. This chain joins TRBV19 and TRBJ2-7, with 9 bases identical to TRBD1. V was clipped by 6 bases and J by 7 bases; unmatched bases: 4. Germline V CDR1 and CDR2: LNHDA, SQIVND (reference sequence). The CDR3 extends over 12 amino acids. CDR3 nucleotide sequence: TGTGCCAGTAGGGACAGGGGCAGGGAGCAGTACTTC. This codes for CASRDRGREQYF.

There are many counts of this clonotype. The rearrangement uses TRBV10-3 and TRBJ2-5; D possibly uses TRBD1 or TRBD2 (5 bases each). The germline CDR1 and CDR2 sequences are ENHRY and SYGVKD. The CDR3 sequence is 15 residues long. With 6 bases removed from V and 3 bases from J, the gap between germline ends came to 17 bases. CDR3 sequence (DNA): TGTGCCATCAGCCCCGGGACGATTGGGGAAGAGACCCAGTACTTC. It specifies CAISPGTIGEETQYF.

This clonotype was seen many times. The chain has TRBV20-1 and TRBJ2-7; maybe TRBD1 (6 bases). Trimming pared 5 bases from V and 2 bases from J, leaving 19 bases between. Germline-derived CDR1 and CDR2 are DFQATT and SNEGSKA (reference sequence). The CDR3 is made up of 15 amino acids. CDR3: CSAGQRLGAPYEQYF. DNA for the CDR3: TGCAGTGCTGGACAGCGTTTGGGAGCACCCTACGAGCAGTACTTC.

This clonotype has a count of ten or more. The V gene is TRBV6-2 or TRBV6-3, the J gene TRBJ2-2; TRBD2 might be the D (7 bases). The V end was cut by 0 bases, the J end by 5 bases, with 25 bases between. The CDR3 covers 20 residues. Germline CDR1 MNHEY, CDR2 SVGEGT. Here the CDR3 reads CASSYSSSRGHGGLTGELFF. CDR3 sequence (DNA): TGTGCCAGCAGTTACTCTTCGTCGCGGGGGCACGGAGGTTTAACCGGGGAGCTGTTTTTT.

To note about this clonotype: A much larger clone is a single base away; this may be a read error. The CDR3 nucleotides read TGTGCCAGCAGCGGACATAATCCCCAAGAGACCCAGCACTTC. Encoded protein: CASSGHNPQETQHF. The chain uses TRBV6-2 or TRBV6-3 and TRBJ2-5, with D possibly being TRBD1 (5 bases). From germline, CDR1 is MNHEY and CDR2 SVGEGT. CDR3 length: 14 residues.

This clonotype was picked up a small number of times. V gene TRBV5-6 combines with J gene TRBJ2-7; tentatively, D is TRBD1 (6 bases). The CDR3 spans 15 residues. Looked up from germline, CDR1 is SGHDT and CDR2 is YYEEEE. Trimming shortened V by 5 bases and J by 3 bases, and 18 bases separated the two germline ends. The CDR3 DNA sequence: TGTGCCAGCAGTTACAGGGAGCTGATACGCTACGAGCAGTACTTC. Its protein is CASSYRELIRYEQYF.